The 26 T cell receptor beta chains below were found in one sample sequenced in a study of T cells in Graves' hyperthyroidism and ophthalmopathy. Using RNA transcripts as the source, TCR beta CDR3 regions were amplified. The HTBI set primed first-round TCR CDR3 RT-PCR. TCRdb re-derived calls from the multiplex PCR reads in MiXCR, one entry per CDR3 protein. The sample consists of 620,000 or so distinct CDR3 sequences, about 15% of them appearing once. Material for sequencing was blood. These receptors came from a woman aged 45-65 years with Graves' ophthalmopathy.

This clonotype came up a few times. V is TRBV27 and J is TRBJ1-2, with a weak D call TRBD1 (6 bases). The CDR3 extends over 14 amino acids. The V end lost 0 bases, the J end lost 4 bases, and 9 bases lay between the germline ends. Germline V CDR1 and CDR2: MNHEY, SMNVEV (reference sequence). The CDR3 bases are TGTGCCAGCAGTTTATCGTTGGGGGCCTATGGCTACACCTTC. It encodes CASSLSLGAYGYTF.

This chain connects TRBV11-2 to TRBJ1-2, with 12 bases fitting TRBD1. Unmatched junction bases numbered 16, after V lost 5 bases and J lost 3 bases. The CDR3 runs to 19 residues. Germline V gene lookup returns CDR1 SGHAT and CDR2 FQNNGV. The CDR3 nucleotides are TGTGCCAGCAGCCAAATTAGAGCCGGGACAGGGGGCAGGGACTATGGCTACACCTTC. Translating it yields CASSQIRAGTGGRDYGYTF.

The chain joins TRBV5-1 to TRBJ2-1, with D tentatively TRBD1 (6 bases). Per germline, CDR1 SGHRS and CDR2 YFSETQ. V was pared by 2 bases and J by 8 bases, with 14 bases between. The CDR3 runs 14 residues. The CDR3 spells CASSFQQGAYEQFF. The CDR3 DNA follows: TGCGCCAGCAGCTTCCAACAGGGAGCGTATGAGCAGTTCTTC.

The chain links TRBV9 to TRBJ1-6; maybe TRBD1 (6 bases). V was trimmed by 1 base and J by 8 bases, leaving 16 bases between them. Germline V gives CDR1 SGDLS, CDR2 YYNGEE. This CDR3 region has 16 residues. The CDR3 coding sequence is TGTGCCAGCAGCGTATCTTCCAGGGGAAACGATTCACCCCTCCACTTT. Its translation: CASSVSSRGNDSPLHF.

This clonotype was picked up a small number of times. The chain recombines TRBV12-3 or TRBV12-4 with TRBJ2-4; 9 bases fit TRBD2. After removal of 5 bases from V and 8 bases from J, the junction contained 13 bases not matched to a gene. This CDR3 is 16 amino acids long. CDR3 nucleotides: TGTGCCAGCAGTCCACTCGGGCTAGCGGGGACGGACATTCAGTACTTC. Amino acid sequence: CASSPLGLAGTDIQYF.

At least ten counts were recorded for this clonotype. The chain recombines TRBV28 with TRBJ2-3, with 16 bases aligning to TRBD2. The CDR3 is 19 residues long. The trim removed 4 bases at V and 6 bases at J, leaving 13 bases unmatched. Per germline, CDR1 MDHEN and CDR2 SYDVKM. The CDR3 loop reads CASSSSPGTSGRAGDTQYF. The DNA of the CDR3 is TGTGCCAGCAGTTCATCTCCCGGGACTAGCGGGAGGGCCGGGGATACGCAGTATTTT.

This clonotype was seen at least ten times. The CDR3 loop reads CSASLLAGGTVGQFF. CDR3 nucleotide sequence: TGCAGTGCTAGCCTTCTAGCGGGAGGGACGGTAGGGCAGTTCTTC. This chain joins TRBV20-1 and TRBJ2-1; 12 nucleotides match TRBD2. This CDR3 has 15 residues. CDR1 is DFQATT and CDR2 is SNEGSKA in the germline V gene (reference sequence). The V gene end was trimmed by 3 bases and the J gene end by 12 bases; junction bases not matched to a gene: 12.

This CDR3 reads CASSLGLAEDDEQFF. CDR3 DNA: TGTGCCAGCAGCTTGGGGCTAGCGGAGGACGATGAGCAGTTCTTC. V usage is TRBV5-4 and J usage is TRBJ2-1; TRBD2 agrees at 7 bases. CDR3 length: 15 amino acids. CDR1 is SGHNT and CDR2 is YYREEE in the germline V gene (reference sequence). Unmatched junction bases numbered 8, after V lost 0 bases and J lost 8 bases.

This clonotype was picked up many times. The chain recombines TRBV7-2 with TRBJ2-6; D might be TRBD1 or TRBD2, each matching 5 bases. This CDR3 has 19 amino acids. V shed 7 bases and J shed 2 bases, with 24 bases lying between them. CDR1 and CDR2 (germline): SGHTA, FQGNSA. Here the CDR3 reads CASTLGGGIVYPGANVLTF. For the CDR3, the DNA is TGTGCCAGCACCCTAGGTGGGGGAATAGTTTATCCTGGGGCCAACGTCCTGACTTTC.

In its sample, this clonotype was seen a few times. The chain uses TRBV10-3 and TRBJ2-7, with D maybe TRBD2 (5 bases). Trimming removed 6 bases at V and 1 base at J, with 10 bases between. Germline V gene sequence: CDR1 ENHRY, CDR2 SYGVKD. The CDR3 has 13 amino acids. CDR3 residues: CAIRDPGSYEQYF. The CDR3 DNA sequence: TGTGCCATCAGAGACCCGGGATCCTACGAGCAGTACTTC.

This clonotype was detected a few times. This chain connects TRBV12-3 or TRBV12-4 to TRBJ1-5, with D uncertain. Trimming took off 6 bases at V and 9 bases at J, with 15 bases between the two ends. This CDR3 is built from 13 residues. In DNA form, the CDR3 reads TGTGCCAGCAGATATTCAGACGGTCGGCCCCAGCATTTT. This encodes CASRYSDGRPQHF.

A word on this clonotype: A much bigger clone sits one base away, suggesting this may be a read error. The CDR3 is CSAWRQGGQETQYF. CDR3 in DNA: TGCAGCGCTTGGCGGCAGGGGGGCCAAGAGACCCAGTACTTC. V is TRBV29-1 and J is TRBJ2-5; weak D call: TRBD1 (7 bases). The CDR3 runs to 14 residues. The V end lost 7 bases, the J end lost 1 base, and 16 bases lay between the germline ends. Germline values: CDR1 SQVTM, CDR2 ANQGSEA.

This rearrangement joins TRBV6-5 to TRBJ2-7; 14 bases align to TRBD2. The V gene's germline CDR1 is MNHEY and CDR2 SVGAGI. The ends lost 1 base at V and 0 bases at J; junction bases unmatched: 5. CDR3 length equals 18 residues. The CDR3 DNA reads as TGTGCCAGCAGTTACTGGCCGGGACTAGCGGGAGTCTCCTACGAGCAGTACTTC. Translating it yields CASSYWPGLAGVSYEQYF.

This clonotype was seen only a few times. CDR3 amino acids: CSVGLGDRGYEQYF. The DNA of the CDR3 is TGCAGCGTTGGATTAGGGGACAGGGGATACGAGCAGTACTTC. The chain is built from TRBV29-1 and TRBJ2-7; TRBD1 matches 10 bases. The germline V gene encodes CDR1 SQVTM and CDR2 ANQGSEA. The CDR3 loop spans 14 amino acids. V lost 4 bases and J lost 4; bases outside the gene matches: 7.

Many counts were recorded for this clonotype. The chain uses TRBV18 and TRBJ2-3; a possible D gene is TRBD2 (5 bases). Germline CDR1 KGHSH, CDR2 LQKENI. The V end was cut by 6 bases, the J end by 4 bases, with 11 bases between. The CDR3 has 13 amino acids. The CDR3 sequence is CASSTMVADTQYF. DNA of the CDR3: TGTGCCAGCTCGACTATGGTAGCAGATACGCAGTATTTT.

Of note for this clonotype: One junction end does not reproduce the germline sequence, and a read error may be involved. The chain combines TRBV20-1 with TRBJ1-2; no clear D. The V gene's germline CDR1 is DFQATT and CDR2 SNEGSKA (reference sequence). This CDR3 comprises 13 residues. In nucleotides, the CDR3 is TGCAGTGCCATAACCGGGGTGTCCTATGGCCACACCTTC. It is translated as CSAITGVSYGHTF.

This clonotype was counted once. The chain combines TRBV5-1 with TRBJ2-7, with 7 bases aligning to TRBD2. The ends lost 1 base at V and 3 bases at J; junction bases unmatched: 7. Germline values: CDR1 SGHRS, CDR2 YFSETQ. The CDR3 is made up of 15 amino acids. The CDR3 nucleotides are TGCGCCAGCAGCTTGAGGCTAGCGGTTAACTACGAGCAGTACTTC. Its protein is CASSLRLAVNYEQYF.

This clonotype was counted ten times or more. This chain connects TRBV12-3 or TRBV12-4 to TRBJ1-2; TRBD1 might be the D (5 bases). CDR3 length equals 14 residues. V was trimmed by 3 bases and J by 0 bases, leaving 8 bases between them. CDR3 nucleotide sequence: TGTGCCAGCAGTTTCGACAGAACTAACTATGGCTACACCTTC. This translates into CASSFDRTNYGYTF.

The CDR3 protein is CASSPRQDTFYGYTF. The CDR3 DNA reads as TGTGCCAGCAGCCCCCGACAGGATACGTTCTATGGCTACACCTTC. The chain joins TRBV3-1 to TRBJ1-2; possibly TRBD1 for D (6 bases). The CDR3 consists of 15 residues. CDR1 LGHDT and CDR2 YNNKEL come from the germline V gene (reference sequence). Trimming shortened V by 4 bases and J by 4 bases, and 16 bases separated the two germline ends.

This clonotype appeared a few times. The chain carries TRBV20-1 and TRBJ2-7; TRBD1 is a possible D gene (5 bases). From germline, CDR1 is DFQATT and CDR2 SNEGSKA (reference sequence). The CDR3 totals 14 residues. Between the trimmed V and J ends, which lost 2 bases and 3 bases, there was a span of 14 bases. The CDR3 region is CSARSQVGHYEQYF. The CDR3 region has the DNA TGCAGTGCTAGATCCCAGGTAGGACACTACGAGCAGTACTTC.

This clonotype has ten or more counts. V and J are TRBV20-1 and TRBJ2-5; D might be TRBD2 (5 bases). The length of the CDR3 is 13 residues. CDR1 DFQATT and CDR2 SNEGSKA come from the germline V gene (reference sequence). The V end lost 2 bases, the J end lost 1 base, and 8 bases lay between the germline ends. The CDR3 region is CSARKSGQETQYF. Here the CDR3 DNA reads TGCAGTGCTAGAAAAAGCGGCCAAGAGACCCAGTACTTC.

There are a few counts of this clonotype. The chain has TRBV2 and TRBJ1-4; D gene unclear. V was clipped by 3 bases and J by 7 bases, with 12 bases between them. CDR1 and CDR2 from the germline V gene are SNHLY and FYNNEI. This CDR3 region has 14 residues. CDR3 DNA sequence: TGTGCCAGCAGTGAGTTGCGAGGAGCTGAAAAACTGTTTTTT. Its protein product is CASSELRGAEKLFF.

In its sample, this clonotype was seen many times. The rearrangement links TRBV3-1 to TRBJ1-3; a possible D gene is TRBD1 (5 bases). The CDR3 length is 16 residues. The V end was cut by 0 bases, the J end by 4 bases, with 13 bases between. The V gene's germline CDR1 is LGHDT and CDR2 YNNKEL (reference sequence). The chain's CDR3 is CASSQEFRDRGNTIYF. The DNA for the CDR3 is TGTGCCAGCAGCCAAGAATTTCGGGACCGAGGAAACACCATATATTTT.

CDR3 protein: CASSLWGGEYNEQFF. CDR3 nucleotide sequence: TGTGCCAGCAGCTTATGGGGGGGGGAGTACAATGAGCAGTTCTTC. V gene TRBV7-9 combines with J gene TRBJ2-1; 7 bases fit TRBD2. Trimming at V came to 2 bases and at J to 4 bases, leaving 5 bases not matched to a gene. This CDR3 region has 15 residues. The germline V gene has CDR1 SEHNR and CDR2 FQNEAQ (reference sequence).

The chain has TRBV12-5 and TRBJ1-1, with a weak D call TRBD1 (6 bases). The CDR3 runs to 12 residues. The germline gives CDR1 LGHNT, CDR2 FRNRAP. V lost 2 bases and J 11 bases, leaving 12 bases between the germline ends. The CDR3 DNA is TGTGCTAGTGGTTTGTGGGGACATGACGCTTTCTTT. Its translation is CASGLWGHDAFF.

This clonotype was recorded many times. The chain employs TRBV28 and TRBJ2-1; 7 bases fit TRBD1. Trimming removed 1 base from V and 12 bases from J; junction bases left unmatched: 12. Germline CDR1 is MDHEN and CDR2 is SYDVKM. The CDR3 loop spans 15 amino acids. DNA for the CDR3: TGTGCCAGCAGTTTATCTATCGACAGGGAGTCTGGGCAGTTCTTC. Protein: CASSLSIDRESGQFF.